The next 13 T cell receptor beta chains were all read from a single sample in a study of CD8+ T cells in alopecia areata. The authors extracted RNA and reverse transcribed it into cDNA as the sequencing template. Sequencing was performed with immunoSEQ multiplex PCR; in TCRdb, only in-frame clones are kept and a portion is missing. This table holds about 97,000 clones, 50% to 60% found once. Noted treatment: oral pan-JAK inhibitor, 5-10 mg twice daily. Sample: CD8+ T cells sorted from blood, taken at approximately week 56, from a patient treated with tofacitinib. The receptors originated from a human donor with alopecia areata.

This clone has only a few counts. The rearrangement joins TRBV29-1 to TRBJ2-3, with 7 bases identical to TRBD2. Per germline, CDR1 SQVTM and CDR2 ANQGSEA. J lost 5 bases, V lost 0 bases, and 17 bases had no gene match. The CDR3 contains 18 residues. The CDR3 protein is CSVEDRTQDGGWVDTQYF. In DNA, the CDR3 is TGCAGCGTTGAAGATCGGACCCAGGACGGGGGGTGGGTAGATACGCAGTATTTT.

This clone has more than one count but fewer than ten. This chain uses TRBV4-1 with TRBJ1-2, with D uncertain. The CDR3 spans 16 residues. Looked up from germline, CDR1 is MGHRA and CDR2 is YSYEKL. Between the trimmed V and J ends, which lost 1 base and 1 base, there was a span of 13 bases. CDR3 sequence reads: CASSQGIRRINYGYTF. As DNA, the CDR3 is TGCGCCAGCAGCCAAGGGATCCGTAGGATTAACTATGGCTACACCTTC.

This clone has only a few counts. V gene TRBV2 combines with J gene TRBJ2-7; tentatively, D is TRBD1 (5 bases). This CDR3 has 15 amino acids. Trimming stripped 5 bases from V and 5 bases from J, with 19 bases between. CDR1 and CDR2 (germline): SNHLY, FYNNEI. CDR3 nucleotide sequence: TGTGCCAGCAGTCTCCAGGACAATAGTGGCCACGAGCAGTACTTC. Amino acids: CASSLQDNSGHEQYF.

This chain uses TRBV25-1 with TRBJ2-5; D remains unclear. The CDR3 extends over 10 amino acids. Trimming pared 4 bases from V and 7 bases from J, leaving 4 bases between. Germline assignment: CDR1 MGHDK and CDR2 SYGVNS. As DNA, the CDR3 is TGTGCCAGCAGTGGTGGGACCCAGTACTTC. This translates into CASSGGTQYF. Variable domain in full (rest from reference TRBV25-1 and TRBJ2-5): EADIYQTPRYLVIGTGKKITLECSQTMGHDKMYWYQQDPGMELHLIHYSYGVNSTEKGDLSSESTVSRIRTEHFPLTLESARPSHTSQYLCASSGGTQYFGPGTRLLVL.

This clone was counted a few times. The J gene is TRBJ1-1, the V gene TRBV7-9; no definite D call. V was cut by 5 bases and J by 6 bases, with 10 bases left in between. This CDR3 has 12 residues. CDR1 SEHNR and CDR2 FQNEAQ come from the germline V gene (reference sequence). The DNA of the CDR3 is TGTGCCAGCAGCAGGGAGTTCGCTGAAGCTTTCTTT. Amino acids: CASSREFAEAFF.

The rearrangement uses TRBV2 and TRBJ1-5; TRBD1 might be the D (6 bases). The CDR3 length is 16 residues. Germline V gives CDR1 SNHLY, CDR2 FYNNEI. V lost 5 bases, J lost 0 bases, and 14 bases lay in between. The CDR3 DNA reads TGTGCCAGCAGTTTACAAGGGGGTTATAGCAATCAGCCCCAGCATTTT. Its translation: CASSLQGGYSNQPQHF.

The chain joins TRBV7-9 to TRBJ2-1; D gene uncertain. Trimming left V 0 bases short and J 3 bases short, with 3 bases between. Looked up from germline, CDR1 is SEHNR and CDR2 is FQNEAQ (reference sequence). The CDR3 is 13 amino acids. The CDR3 nucleotides read TGTGCCAGCAGCTTAGCAGACTACAATGAGCAGTTCTTC. As protein: CASSLADYNEQFF.

The chain uses TRBV19 and TRBJ1-1, with D hard to call. This CDR3 spans 16 amino acids. Between the trimmed V and J ends, which lost 7 bases and 3 bases, there was a span of 21 bases. The germline gives CDR1 LNHDA, CDR2 SQIVND (reference sequence). CDR3 region: CASTPTVAIPHTEAFF. CDR3 nucleotides: TGTGCCAGTACCCCCACAGTAGCGATCCCCCACACTGAAGCTTTCTTT. The whole variable domain, remainder taken from reference TRBV19 and TRBJ1-1, is DGGITQSPKYLFRKEGQNVTLSCEQNLNHDAMYWYRQDPGQGLRLIYYSQIVNDFQKGDIAEGYSVSREKKESFPLTVTSAQKNPTAFYLCASTPTVAIPHTEAFFGQGTRLTVV.

The chain employs TRBV7-9 and TRBJ2-1, with D perhaps matching TRBD1 or TRBD2 (6 bases each). V gave up 5 bases and J gave up 2 bases, with 10 bases separating them. The CDR3 is 14 residues long. Per the germline V gene, CDR1 is SEHNR and CDR2 is FQNEAQ (reference sequence). CDR3 sequence: CASSEGGPYNEQFF. In DNA, the CDR3 is TGTGCCAGCAGCGAAGGGGGGCCCTACAATGAGCAGTTCTTC.

The gene calls are TRBV13 and TRBJ2-4; D is unclear. In germline, CDR1 is PRHDT, CDR2 FYEKMQ (reference sequence). This CDR3 is built from 13 residues. With 0 bases removed from V and 5 bases from J, the gap between germline ends came to 5 bases. CDR3 residues: CASSLGPQNIQYF. CDR3 sequence (DNA): TGTGCCAGCAGCTTAGGGCCCCAAAACATTCAGTACTTC.

V is TRBV13 and J is TRBJ2-2; no reliable D call. V was pared by 1 base and J by 3 bases, with 3 bases between. The CDR3 is 13 residues long. The germline gives CDR1 PRHDT, CDR2 FYEKMQ (reference sequence). The chain's CDR3 is CASSLAHTGELFF. The CDR3 region has the DNA TGTGCCAGCAGCTTAGCCCACACCGGGGAGCTGTTTTTT. Looking up the rest from reference TRBV13 and TRBJ2-2 gives the full variable domain: AAGVIQSPRHLIKEKRETATLKCYPIPRHDTVYWYQQGPGQDPQFLISFYEKMQSDKGSIPDRFSAQQFSDYHSELNMSSLELGDSALYFCASSLAHTGELFFGEGSRLTVL.

The chain carries TRBV6-1 and TRBJ2-7; D may match TRBD1 or TRBD2 (6 bases each). V was cut by 2 bases and J by 3 bases, with 14 bases left in between. This CDR3 has 15 amino acids. CDR1 is MNHNS, CDR2 SASEGT, per germline. The CDR3 sequence is CASSERGALGYEQYF. The DNA of the CDR3 is TGTGCCAGCAGTGAAAGGGGGGCATTGGGCTACGAGCAGTACTTC.

The chain links TRBV23-1 to TRBJ1-1; the D gene is possibly TRBD1 (5 bases). TRBV23-1 is assigned to the ORF class and has an uncertain function. The length of the CDR3 is 14 residues. V was shortened by 0 bases and J by 6 bases, with 11 bases between the two germline ends. The DNA for the CDR3 is TGCGCCAGCAGTCAATCGGATGACAGCTCTGAAGCTTTCTTT. Amino acids: CASSQSDDSSEAFF.